This T cell receptor beta chain was sequenced in a study of T cells expressing NK-cell markers. As for the study in general: CD3+CD56+NKG2C+, CD3+CD56+NKG2C- and CD3+CD56-NKG2C+ T cells, once sorted, supplied the TCR beta repertoires.

A word on this clonotype: Its specificity is unknown.

Study-level points and caveats: Whether expanded NKG2C+ T cell clones were HCMV specific stayed uncertain. Of the CD8+ T cell pool in roughly six donors, about 1.0-7.0% was accounted for by dominant NKG2C+ clonotypes.

A 5'RACE template switching approach incorporating UMIs was used to make TCR beta cDNA. One entry per CDR3 protein, without DNA, is what TCRdb gives after re-calling the 5' RACE reads. This listing includes around 470,000 distinct CDR3 sequences. CDR1 GTSNPN and CDR2 SVGIG come from the germline V gene (reference sequence). This CDR3 is 15 amino acids long. The genes are TRBV30 and TRBJ2-2. The specimen was blood T cells: a sorted CD56 or NKG2C T cell subset, CD4+ or CD8+ T cells, or bulk PBMC T cells (not recorded which). The sequence was collected from a woman between 45 and 60 years old in good health. The CDR3: CAWSVNWGGTGELFF.